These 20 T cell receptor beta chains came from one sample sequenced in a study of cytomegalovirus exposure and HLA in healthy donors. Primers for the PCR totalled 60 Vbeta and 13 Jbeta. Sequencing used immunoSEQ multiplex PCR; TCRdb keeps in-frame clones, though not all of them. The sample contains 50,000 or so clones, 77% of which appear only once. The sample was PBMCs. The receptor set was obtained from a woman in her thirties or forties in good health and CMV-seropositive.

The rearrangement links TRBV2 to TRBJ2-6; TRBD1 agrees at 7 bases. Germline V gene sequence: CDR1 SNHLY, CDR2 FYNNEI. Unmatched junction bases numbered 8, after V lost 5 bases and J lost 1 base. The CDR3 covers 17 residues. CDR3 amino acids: CASSQTGSESGANVLTF. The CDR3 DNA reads TGTGCCAGCAGTCAGACAGGGTCGGAGTCTGGGGCCAACGTCCTGACTTTC.

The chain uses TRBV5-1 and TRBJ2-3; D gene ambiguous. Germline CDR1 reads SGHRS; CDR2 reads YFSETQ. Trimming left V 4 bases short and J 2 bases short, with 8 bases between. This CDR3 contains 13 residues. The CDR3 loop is CASSPPVTDTQYF. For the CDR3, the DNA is TGCGCCAGCAGCCCCCCCGTCACAGATACGCAGTATTTT.

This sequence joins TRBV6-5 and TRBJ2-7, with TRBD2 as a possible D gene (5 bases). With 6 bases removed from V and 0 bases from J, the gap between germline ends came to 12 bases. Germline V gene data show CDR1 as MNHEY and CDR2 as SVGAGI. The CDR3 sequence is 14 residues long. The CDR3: CASSPTTSSYEQYF. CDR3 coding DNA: TGTGCCAGCAGCCCGACTACTTCCTCCTACGAGCAGTACTTC.

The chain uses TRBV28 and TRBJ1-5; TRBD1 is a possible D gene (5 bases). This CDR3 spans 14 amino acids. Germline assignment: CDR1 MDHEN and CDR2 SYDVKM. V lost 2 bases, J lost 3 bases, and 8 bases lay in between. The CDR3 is CASSLNRINQPQHF. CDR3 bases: TGTGCCAGCAGTTTAAACAGGATCAATCAGCCCCAGCATTTT. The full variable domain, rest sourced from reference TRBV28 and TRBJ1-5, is DVKVTQSSRYLVKRTGEKVFLECVQDMDHENMFWYRQDPGLGLRLIYFSYDVKMKEKGDIPEGYSVSREKKERFSLILESASTNQTSMYLCASSLNRINQPQHFGDGTRLSIL.

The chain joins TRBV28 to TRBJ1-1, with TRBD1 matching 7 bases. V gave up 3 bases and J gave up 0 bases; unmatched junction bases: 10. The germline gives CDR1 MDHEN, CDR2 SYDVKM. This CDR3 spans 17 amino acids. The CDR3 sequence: CASSLPLGGGMNTEAFF. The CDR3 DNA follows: TGTGCCAGCAGTTTGCCCCTAGGGGGCGGGATGAACACTGAAGCTTTCTTT. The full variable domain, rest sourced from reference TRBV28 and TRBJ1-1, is DVKVTQSSRYLVKRTGEKVFLECVQDMDHENMFWYRQDPGLGLRLIYFSYDVKMKEKGDIPEGYSVSREKKERFSLILESASTNQTSMYLCASSLPLGGGMNTEAFFGQGTRLTVV.

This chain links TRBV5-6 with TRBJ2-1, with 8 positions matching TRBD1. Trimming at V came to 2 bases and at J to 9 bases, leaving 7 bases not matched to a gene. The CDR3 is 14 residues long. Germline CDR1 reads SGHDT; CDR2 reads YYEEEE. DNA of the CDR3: TGTGCCAGCAGCTTCGAGCAGGGGGCAGGTGAGCAGTTCTTC. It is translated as CASSFEQGAGEQFF.

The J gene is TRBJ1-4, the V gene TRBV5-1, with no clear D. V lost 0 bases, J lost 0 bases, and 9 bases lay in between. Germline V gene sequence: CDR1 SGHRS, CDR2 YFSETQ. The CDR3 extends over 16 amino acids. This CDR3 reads CASSLGEGTTNEKLFF. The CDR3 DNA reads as TGCGCCAGCAGCTTGGGAGAGGGAACAACTAATGAAAAACTGTTTTTT. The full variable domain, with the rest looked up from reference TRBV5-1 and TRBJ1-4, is KAGVTQTPRYLIKTRGQQVTLSCSPISGHRSVSWYQQTPGQGLQFLFEYFSETQRNKGNFPGRFSGRQFSNSRSEMNVSTLELGDSALYLCASSLGEGTTNEKLFFGSGTQLSVL.

This CDR3 reads CAWSAGNQPQHF. The CDR3 DNA follows: TGTGCCTGGAGCGCAGGGAATCAGCCCCAGCATTTT. The chain carries TRBV30 and TRBJ1-5; the D gene is possibly TRBD1 (5 bases). This CDR3 has 12 residues. Trimming stripped 3 bases from V and 4 bases from J, with 7 bases between. Germline CDR1 is GTSNPN and CDR2 is SVGIG (reference sequence).

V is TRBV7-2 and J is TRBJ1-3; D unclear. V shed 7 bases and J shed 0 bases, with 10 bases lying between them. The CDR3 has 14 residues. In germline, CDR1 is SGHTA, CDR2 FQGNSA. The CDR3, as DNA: TGTGCCAGCACACTCTACAGCTCTGGAAACACCATATATTTT. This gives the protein CASTLYSSGNTIYF.

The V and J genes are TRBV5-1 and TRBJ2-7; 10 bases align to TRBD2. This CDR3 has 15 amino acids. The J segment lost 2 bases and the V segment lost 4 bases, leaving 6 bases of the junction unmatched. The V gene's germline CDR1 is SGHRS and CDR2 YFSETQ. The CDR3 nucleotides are TGCGCCAGCAGCCCGCAGCGGGGGGGAGCCTACGAGCAGTACTTC. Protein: CASSPQRGGAYEQYF. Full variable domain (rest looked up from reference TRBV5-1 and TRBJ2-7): KAGVTQTPRYLIKTRGQQVTLSCSPISGHRSVSWYQQTPGQGLQFLFEYFSETQRNKGNFPGRFSGRQFSNSRSEMNVSTLELGDSALYLCASSPQRGGAYEQYFGPGTRLTVT.

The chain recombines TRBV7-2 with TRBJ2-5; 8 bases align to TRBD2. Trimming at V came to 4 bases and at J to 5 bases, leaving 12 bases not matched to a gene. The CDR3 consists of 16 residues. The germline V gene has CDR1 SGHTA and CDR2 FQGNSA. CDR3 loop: CASSYPERGGLETQYF. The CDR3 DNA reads TGTGCCAGCAGCTACCCTGAACGGGGGGGCCTGGAGACCCAGTACTTC.

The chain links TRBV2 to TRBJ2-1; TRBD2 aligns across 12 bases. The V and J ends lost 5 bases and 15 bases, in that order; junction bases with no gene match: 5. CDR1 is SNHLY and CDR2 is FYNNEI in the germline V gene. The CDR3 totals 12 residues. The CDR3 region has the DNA TGTGCCAGCAGTTACGGACTAGCGGGGTGGTTCTTC. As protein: CASSYGLAGWFF. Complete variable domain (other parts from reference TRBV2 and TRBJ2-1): EPEVTQTPSHQVTQMGQEVILRCVPISNHLYFYWYRQILGQKVEFLVSFYNNEISEKSEIFDDQFSVERPDGSNFTLKIRSTKLEDSAMYFCASSYGLAGWFFGPGTRLTVL.

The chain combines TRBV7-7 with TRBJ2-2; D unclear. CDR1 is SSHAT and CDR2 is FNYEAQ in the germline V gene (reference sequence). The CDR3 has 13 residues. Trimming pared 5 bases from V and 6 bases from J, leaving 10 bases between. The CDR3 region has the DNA TGTGCCAGCAGCCCCCCCGGTCCCGGGGAGCTGTTTTTT. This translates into CASSPPGPGELFF.

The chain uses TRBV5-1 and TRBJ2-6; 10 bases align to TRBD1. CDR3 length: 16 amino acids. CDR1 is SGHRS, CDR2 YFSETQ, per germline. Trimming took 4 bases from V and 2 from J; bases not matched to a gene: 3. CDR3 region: CASSTTGGAGANVLTF. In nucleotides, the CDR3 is TGCGCCAGCAGCACGACAGGGGGCGCTGGGGCCAACGTCCTGACTTTC. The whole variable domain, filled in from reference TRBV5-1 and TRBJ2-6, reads KAGVTQTPRYLIKTRGQQVTLSCSPISGHRSVSWYQQTPGQGLQFLFEYFSETQRNKGNFPGRFSGRQFSNSRSEMNVSTLELGDSALYLCASSTTGGAGANVLTFGAGSRLTVL.

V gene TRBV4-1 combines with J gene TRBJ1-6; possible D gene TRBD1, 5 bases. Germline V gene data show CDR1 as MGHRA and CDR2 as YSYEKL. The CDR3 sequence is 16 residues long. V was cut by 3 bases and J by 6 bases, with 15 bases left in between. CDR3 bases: TGCGCCAGCAGCCATACTGGACCAGGGCCTAATTCACCCCTCCACTTT. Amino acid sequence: CASSHTGPGPNSPLHF.

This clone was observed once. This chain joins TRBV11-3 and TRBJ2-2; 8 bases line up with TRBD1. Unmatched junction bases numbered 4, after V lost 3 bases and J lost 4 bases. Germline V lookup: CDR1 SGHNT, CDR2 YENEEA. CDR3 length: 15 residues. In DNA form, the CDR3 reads TGTGCCAGCAGCTTCGGACAGGGTATCACCGGGGAGCTGTTTTTT. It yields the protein CASSFGQGITGELFF.

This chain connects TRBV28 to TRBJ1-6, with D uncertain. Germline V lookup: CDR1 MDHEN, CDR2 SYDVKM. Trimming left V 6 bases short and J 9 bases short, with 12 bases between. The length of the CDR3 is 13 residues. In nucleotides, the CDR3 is TGTGCCAGCAGCCCCTTCTCCGGTTCACCCCTCCACTTT. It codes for CASSPFSGSPLHF.

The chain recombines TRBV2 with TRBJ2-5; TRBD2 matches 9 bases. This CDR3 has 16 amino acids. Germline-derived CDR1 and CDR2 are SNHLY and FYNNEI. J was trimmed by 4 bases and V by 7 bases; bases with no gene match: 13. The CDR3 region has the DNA TGTGCCAGCATCCGATCGCGGGGGGGGCGTGGAGAGACCCAGTACTTC. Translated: CASIRSRGGRGETQYF.

As DNA, the CDR3 is TGTGCCAGCAGCTCTAAGGCGGGTTATGGCTACACCTTC. It specifies CASSSKAGYGYTF. The J gene is TRBJ1-2, the V gene TRBV7-2, with D unresolved. Germline CDR1 reads SGHTA; CDR2 reads FQGNSA. The CDR3 has 13 residues. V lost 4 bases, J lost 5 bases, and 11 bases lay in between.

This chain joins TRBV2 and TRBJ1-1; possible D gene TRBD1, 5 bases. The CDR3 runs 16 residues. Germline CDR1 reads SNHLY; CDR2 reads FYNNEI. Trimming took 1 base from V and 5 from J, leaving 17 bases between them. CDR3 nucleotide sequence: TGTGCCAGCAGTGAAGTCCCTAATCCAGGGCTGACTGAAGCTTTCTTT. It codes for CASSEVPNPGLTEAFF.